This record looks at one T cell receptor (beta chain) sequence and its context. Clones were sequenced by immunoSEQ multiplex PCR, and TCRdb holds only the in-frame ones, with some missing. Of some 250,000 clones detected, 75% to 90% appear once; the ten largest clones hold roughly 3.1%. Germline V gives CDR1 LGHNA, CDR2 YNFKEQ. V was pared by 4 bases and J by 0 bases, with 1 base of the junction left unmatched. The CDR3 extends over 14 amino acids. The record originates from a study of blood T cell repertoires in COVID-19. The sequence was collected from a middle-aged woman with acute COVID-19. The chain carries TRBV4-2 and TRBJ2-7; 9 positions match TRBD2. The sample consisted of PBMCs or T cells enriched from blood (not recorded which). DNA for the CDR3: TGTGCCAGCAGCCTAGCGGGAGTCTCCTACGAGCAGTACTTC. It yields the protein CASSLAGVSYEQYF.